The T cell receptor (beta chain) under discussion was sequenced for a study of control samples from healthy donors and cancer patients. Produced via immunoSEQ multiplex PCR; TCRdb's table is partial and in-frame only. The sample consists of about 120,000 clones, roughly 90% of them appearing once. Germline trimming cut 4 bases from V and 2 bases from J; bases unmatched to any gene: 8. The CDR3 is 14 residues long. The germline V gene encodes CDR1 SQVTM and CDR2 ANQGSEA. Sequenced sample: blood. The rearrangement links TRBV29-1 to TRBJ2-7; TRBD2 matches 7 bases. The receptor was isolated from a man in his late teens or twenties in good health. CDR3 sequence: CSVVSSSGAYEQYF. The CDR3 bases are TGCAGCGTTGTTTCGTCTAGCGGCGCCTACGAGCAGTACTTC.